These 5 T cell receptor beta chains came from one sample sequenced in a study of cytomegalovirus exposure and HLA in healthy donors. PCR amplification relied on 60 Vbeta primers (plus 13 Jbeta primers). The table came from immunoSEQ multiplex PCR; TCRdb's copy has only in-frame clones and leaves some out. The repertoire holds about 140,000 clones, with around four fifths as singletons. Sequenced input: PBMCs. These TCRs come from a woman in her 50s in good health and CMV-seropositive.

With regard to this clone: The identical CDR3 is also encoded by other nucleotide sequences in the sample. The chain couples TRBV2 to TRBJ1-1; D is perhaps TRBD1 (6 bases). Germline V gives CDR1 SNHLY, CDR2 FYNNEI. This CDR3 spans 13 amino acids. Deletions cut 6 bases from V and 1 base from J, with 9 bases between. For the CDR3, the DNA is TGTGCCAGCAGAGAGACAGGGAACACTGAAGCTTTCTTT. It encodes CASRETGNTEAFF.

This clone came up once. The rearrangement links TRBV10-3 to TRBJ1-1, with a weak D call TRBD1 (5 bases). Trimming took off 5 bases at V and 0 bases at J, with 16 bases between the two ends. The V gene's germline CDR1 is ENHRY and CDR2 SYGVKD. The CDR3 consists of 16 residues. The chain's CDR3 is CAISRVGHPMNTEAFF. CDR3 coding DNA: TGTGCCATCAGTCGCGTCGGACACCCCATGAACACTGAAGCTTTCTTT.

The genes are TRBV7-9 and TRBJ2-2; 7 bases are shared with TRBD1. CDR3 size: 14 residues. The germline gives CDR1 SEHNR, CDR2 FQNEAQ (reference sequence). J was trimmed by 4 bases and V by 5 bases; bases with no gene match: 4. CDR3: CASSDRVFTGELFF. The CDR3 DNA sequence: TGTGCCAGCAGCGACAGGGTCTTCACCGGGGAGCTGTTTTTT.

The rearrangement links TRBV6-5 to TRBJ2-7; 9 bases align to TRBD1. CDR1 MNHEY and CDR2 SVGAGI come from the germline V gene. V shed 8 bases and J 4 bases; nucleotides not matched to a gene: 9. This CDR3 is built from 14 residues. CDR3 in amino acids: CASWGTGYVYEQYF. The CDR3 DNA reads TGTGCCAGCTGGGGGACAGGGTATGTTTACGAGCAGTACTTC.

The V gene is TRBV5-5, the J gene TRBJ1-2; 9 bases fit TRBD1. Germline V gene sequence: CDR1 SGHKS, CDR2 YYEKEE (reference sequence). V dropped 4 bases and J dropped 7; count of bases not matched to a gene: 5. The CDR3 covers 13 residues. CDR3 bases: TGTGCCAGCAGCCCCGGGACAGGGATTGGCTACACCTTC. As protein: CASSPGTGIGYTF.